Below are 19 T cell receptor beta chains sequenced from a single sample in a study of cytomegalovirus exposure and HLA in healthy donors. The PCR was carried out with 60 Vbeta primers and 13 Jbeta primers. Sequencing was performed with immunoSEQ multiplex PCR; in TCRdb, only in-frame clones are kept and a portion is missing. The table records 200,000 to 250,000 clones, 75% to 90% of them present only once. The sample consisted of PBMCs. The source is a boy younger than 10 in good health and CMV-seronegative.

The J gene is TRBJ1-2, the V gene TRBV6-5; D not certain. This CDR3 has 13 residues. CDR1 and CDR2 (germline): MNHEY, SVGAGI. V gave up 0 bases and J gave up 6 bases, with 8 bases separating them. The CDR3 DNA follows: TGTGCCAGCAGTTACTCGACCGGGGATGGCTACACCTTC. Protein: CASSYSTGDGYTF.

The rearrangement links TRBV6-1 to TRBJ2-5, with 11 nucleotides matching TRBD2. After removal of 6 bases from V and 3 bases from J, the junction contained 3 bases not matched to a gene. Per the germline V gene, CDR1 is MNHNS and CDR2 is SASEGT. CDR3 length: 14 amino acids. The CDR3 DNA reads TGTGCCAGCAGCACGGGACTAGCGGAAGAGACCCAGTACTTC. As protein: CASSTGLAEETQYF.

The chain is built from TRBV19 and TRBJ1-5; D is perhaps TRBD1 (5 bases). The V gene lost 6 bases and the J gene lost 7 bases, with 19 bases spanning the gap. Germline loops: CDR1 LNHDA, CDR2 SQIVND (reference sequence). The CDR3 covers 15 residues. CDR3 nucleotide sequence: TGTGCCAGTAGCCCTGGCGGGGGGATCGGGCAGCCCCAGCATTTT. It specifies CASSPGGGIGQPQHF.

As concerns this clone: Other nucleotide sequences in the sample specify the same CDR3. The V gene is TRBV4-1, the J gene TRBJ2-3, with 10 bases fitting TRBD1. The V and J ends lost 4 bases and 1 base, in that order; junction bases with no gene match: 2. Germline CDR1 is MGHRA and CDR2 is YSYEKL. The CDR3 spans 15 residues. Written as DNA, the CDR3 is TGCGCCAGCAGCCCCGGGACAGGGGGCACAGATACGCAGTATTTT. The encoded protein is CASSPGTGGTDTQYF.

The V gene is TRBV4-1, the J gene TRBJ2-2; 7 bases are shared with TRBD2. This CDR3 spans 16 amino acids. Germline CDR1 is MGHRA and CDR2 is YSYEKL. The V gene end was trimmed by 1 base and the J gene end by 2 bases; junction bases not matched to a gene: 4. DNA of the CDR3: TGCGCCAGCAGCCAAGTAAGGACTAGTAACACCGGGGAGCTGTTTTTT. Translation: CASSQVRTSNTGELFF.

This chain uses TRBV27 with TRBJ1-4; 12 bases are a match to TRBD1. The V and J ends lost 5 bases and 7 bases, in that order; junction bases with no gene match: 5. Germline V CDR1 and CDR2: MNHEY, SMNVEV (reference sequence). This CDR3 has 15 residues. CDR3 sequence: CASSPGTGGGEKLFF. The CDR3 DNA follows: TGTGCCAGCAGTCCCGGGACAGGGGGCGGTGAAAAACTGTTTTTT.

The chain links TRBV5-4 to TRBJ1-4; D may be TRBD1 (6 bases). CDR3 length: 14 residues. CDR1 is SGHNT, CDR2 YYREEE, per germline (reference sequence). Trimming removed 5 bases at V and 5 bases at J, with 13 bases between. The CDR3 bases are TGTGCCAGCAGGCCCGGGACACAAAATGAAAAACTGTTTTTT. Amino acid sequence: CASRPGTQNEKLFF. Complete variable domain (other parts from reference TRBV5-4 and TRBJ1-4): ETGVTQSPTHLIKTRGQQVTLRCSSQSGHNTVSWYQQALGQGPQFIFQYYREEENGRGNFPPRFSGLQFPNYSSELNVNALELDDSALYLCASRPGTQNEKLFFGSGTQLSVL.

For the CDR3, the DNA is TGTGCCAGCAGGGCGCGGACTGGCGATGGCTACACCTTC. Translation gives CASRARTGDGYTF. This chain joins TRBV6-5 and TRBJ1-2; D remains unclear. The CDR3 is 13 residues long. CDR1 is MNHEY and CDR2 is SVGAGI in the germline V gene. Trimming shortened V by 6 bases and J by 6 bases, and 14 bases separated the two germline ends.

The CDR3: CSVSLAYEQYF. The DNA for the CDR3 is TGCAGCGTTAGCCTAGCCTACGAGCAGTACTTC. The chain uses TRBV29-1 and TRBJ2-7; D remains ambiguous. In germline, CDR1 is SQVTM, CDR2 ANQGSEA. The ends were cut back, 5 bases at V and 2 bases at J, with 7 bases in the middle. The CDR3 contains 11 residues.

V is TRBV5-6 and J is TRBJ1-3, with D tentatively TRBD1 (5 bases). The CDR3 loop spans 17 amino acids. V gave up 4 bases and J gave up 0 bases, with 17 bases separating them. In germline, CDR1 is SGHDT, CDR2 YYEEEE. CDR3 in amino acids: CASSLPRGGFSGNTIYF. The CDR3 DNA sequence: TGTGCCAGCAGCCTCCCTAGGGGCGGATTCTCTGGAAACACCATATATTTT.

CDR3 bases: TGTGCCAGCATTACCCCTGGGGAGGACGAGCAGTTCTTC. The encoded protein is CASITPGEDEQFF. The chain carries TRBV6-5 and TRBJ2-1, with D perhaps TRBD2 (6 bases). The CDR3 is 13 amino acids. V was shortened by 7 bases and J by 10 bases, with 17 bases between the two germline ends. Germline V gene sequence: CDR1 MNHEY, CDR2 SVGAGI.

The table lists this clone with a few counts. CDR3 nucleotide sequence: TGTGCCAGCAGTCACAGGGATATGAACTATGGCTACACCTTC. Its protein is CASSHRDMNYGYTF. This chain uses TRBV6-1 with TRBJ1-2, with D tentatively TRBD1 (6 bases). V lost 5 bases and J 2 bases, leaving 12 bases between the germline ends. CDR3 length: 14 residues. Germline V gene sequence: CDR1 MNHNS, CDR2 SASEGT.

This clone was observed a few times. The chain carries TRBV10-3 and TRBJ2-3; TRBD2 agrees at 9 bases. The V segment lost 2 bases and the J segment 4 bases; nucleotides outside the gene matches: 1. The CDR3 consists of 14 residues. Germline assignment: CDR1 ENHRY and CDR2 SYGVKD. The CDR3 reads CAISERTSADTQYF. The CDR3 nucleotides are TGTGCCATCAGTGAGAGGACTAGCGCAGATACGCAGTATTTT.

This rearrangement joins TRBV4-2 to TRBJ2-5; 9 positions match TRBD1. This CDR3 region has 15 residues. Germline V gene lookup returns CDR1 LGHNA and CDR2 YNFKEQ. The V segment lost 6 bases and the J segment 5 bases; nucleotides outside the gene matches: 10. CDR3 sequence: CASSREQGAGETQYF. CDR3 bases: TGTGCCAGCAGTCGGGAACAGGGGGCAGGGGAGACCCAGTACTTC.

The rearrangement links TRBV25-1 to TRBJ1-2, with 7 bases aligning to TRBD1. Germline-derived CDR1 and CDR2 are MGHDK and SYGVNS. The junction had 15 bases not matched to a gene; V was cut back by 3 bases and J by 8 bases. This CDR3 contains 16 residues. The CDR3 region is CASSDSKGQWNGGYTF. For the CDR3, the DNA is TGTGCCAGCAGTGACTCTAAGGGACAGTGGAACGGCGGCTACACCTTC.

The gene calls are TRBV6-5 and TRBJ2-7; perhaps TRBD1 as D (6 bases). Germline CDR1 reads MNHEY; CDR2 reads SVGAGI. The CDR3 is made up of 15 amino acids. V was clipped by 2 bases and J by 2 bases, with 13 bases between them. CDR3 coding DNA: TGTGCCAGCAGTTACACTAACAGGGATACCTACGAGCAGTACTTC. Translated: CASSYTNRDTYEQYF.

This clone was seen only once. The DNA of the CDR3 is TGTGCCAGCAGTTACACACAGGGGTCCACTGAAGCTTTCTTT. Its protein is CASSYTQGSTEAFF. This chain links TRBV6-6 with TRBJ1-1; 7 bases fit TRBD1. The length of the CDR3 is 14 residues. Germline CDR1 and CDR2: MNHNY and SVGAGI (reference sequence). V was pared by 2 bases and J by 4 bases, with 4 bases of the junction left unmatched.

The chain is built from TRBV6-1 and TRBJ2-5; D unresolved. This CDR3 region has 13 residues. Germline loops: CDR1 MNHNS, CDR2 SASEGT. V shed 0 bases and J shed 11 bases, with 13 bases lying between them. CDR3 region: CASSEAAQTEQYF. CDR3 coding DNA: TGTGCCAGCAGTGAAGCAGCCCAAACAGAGCAGTACTTC.

The V and J genes are TRBV7-9 and TRBJ2-7; 7 nucleotides match TRBD2. Germline CDR1 reads SEHNR; CDR2 reads FQNEAQ (reference sequence). The CDR3 sequence is 14 residues long. With 5 bases clipped from V and 3 bases from J, the junction kept 7 bases outside the gene matches. CDR3 DNA: TGTGCCAGCAGCACTTCCGGGACTATCTACGAGCAGTACTTC. It codes for CASSTSGTIYEQYF.